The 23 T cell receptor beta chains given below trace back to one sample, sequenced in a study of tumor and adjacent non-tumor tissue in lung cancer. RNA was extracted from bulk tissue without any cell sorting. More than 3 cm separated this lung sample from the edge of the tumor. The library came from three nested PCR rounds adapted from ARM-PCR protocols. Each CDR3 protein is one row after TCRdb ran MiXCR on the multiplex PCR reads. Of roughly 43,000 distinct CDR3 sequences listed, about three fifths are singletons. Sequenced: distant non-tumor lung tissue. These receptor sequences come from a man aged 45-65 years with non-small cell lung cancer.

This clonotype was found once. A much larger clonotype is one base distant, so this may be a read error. The CDR3, as DNA: TGTGCCAGCAGCCGGAGGCGAAGCGAAAAACTGTTTTTT. The encoded protein is CASSRRRSEKLFF. The rearrangement uses TRBV14 and TRBJ1-4, with unresolved D. This CDR3 has 13 residues. Trimming stripped 4 bases from V and 8 bases from J, with 11 bases between. The germline CDR1 and CDR2 sequences are SGHDN and FVKESK.

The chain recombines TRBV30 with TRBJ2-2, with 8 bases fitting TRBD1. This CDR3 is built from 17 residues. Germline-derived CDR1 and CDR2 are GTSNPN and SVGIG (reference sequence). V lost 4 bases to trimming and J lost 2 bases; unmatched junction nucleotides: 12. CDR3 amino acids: CAWTPRTGRTNTGELFF. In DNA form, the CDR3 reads TGTGCCTGGACCCCCCGGACAGGGAGAACCAACACCGGGGAGCTGTTTTTT.

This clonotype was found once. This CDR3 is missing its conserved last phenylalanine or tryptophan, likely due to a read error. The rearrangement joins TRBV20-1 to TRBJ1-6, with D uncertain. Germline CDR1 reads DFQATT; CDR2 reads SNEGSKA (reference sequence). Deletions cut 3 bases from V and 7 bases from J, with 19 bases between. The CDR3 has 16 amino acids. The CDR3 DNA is TGCAGTGCTAGGAACGTCGGTAACGTCGGAAATTCACCCCTCCACTTA. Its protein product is CSARNVGNVGNSPLHL.

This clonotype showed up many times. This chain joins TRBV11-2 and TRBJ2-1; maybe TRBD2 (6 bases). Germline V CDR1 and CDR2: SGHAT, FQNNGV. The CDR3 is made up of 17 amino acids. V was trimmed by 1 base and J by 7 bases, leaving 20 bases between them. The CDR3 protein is CASSLGGVGTVRNEQFF. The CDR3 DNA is TGTGCCAGCAGCTTAGGGGGGGTTGGGACCGTCCGTAATGAGCAGTTCTTC.

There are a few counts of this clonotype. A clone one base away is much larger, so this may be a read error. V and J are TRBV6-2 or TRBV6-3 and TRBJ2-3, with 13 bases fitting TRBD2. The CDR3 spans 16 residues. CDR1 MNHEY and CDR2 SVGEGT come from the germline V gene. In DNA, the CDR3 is TGTGCCAGCAGAAAAGGGACTAGCGGGATGGCAGATACGCTGTATTTT. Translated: CASRKGTSGMADTLYF.

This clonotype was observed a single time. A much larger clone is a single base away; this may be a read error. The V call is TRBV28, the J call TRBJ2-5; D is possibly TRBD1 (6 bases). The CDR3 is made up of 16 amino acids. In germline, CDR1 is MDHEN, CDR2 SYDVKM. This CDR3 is CASSTSGALNQETQCF. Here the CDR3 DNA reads TGTGCCAGCAGCACCTCAGGGGCTTTAAATCAAGAGACCCAGTGCTTC.

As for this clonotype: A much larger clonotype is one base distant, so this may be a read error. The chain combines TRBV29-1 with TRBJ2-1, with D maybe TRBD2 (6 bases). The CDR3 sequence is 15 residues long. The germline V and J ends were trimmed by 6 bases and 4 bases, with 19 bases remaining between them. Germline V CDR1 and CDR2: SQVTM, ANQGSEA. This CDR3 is CSVRTNGTSYNEQFF. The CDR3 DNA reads TGCAGCGTGAGGACTAACGGGACCTCATACAATGAGCAGTTCTTC.

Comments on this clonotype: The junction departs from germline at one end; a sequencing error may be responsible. DNA for the CDR3: TGTGCCAGCGGGCCCGTTCTTGGGGGTTCCACCGTGGAGCTGTTTTTT. Its translation is CASGPVLGGSTVELFF. The rearrangement links TRBV6-2 or TRBV6-3 to TRBJ2-2; D may match TRBD1 or TRBD2 (5 bases each). The CDR3 length is 16 residues. CDR1 is MNHEY and CDR2 is SVGEGT in the germline V gene.

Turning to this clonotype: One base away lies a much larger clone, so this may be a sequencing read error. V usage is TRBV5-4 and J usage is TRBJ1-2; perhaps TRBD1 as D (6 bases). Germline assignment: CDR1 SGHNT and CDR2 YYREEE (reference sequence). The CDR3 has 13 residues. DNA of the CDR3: TGTGCCAACAGCTTTAGGGGGGCCGGGGGCTACACCTTC. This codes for CANSFRGAGGYTF.

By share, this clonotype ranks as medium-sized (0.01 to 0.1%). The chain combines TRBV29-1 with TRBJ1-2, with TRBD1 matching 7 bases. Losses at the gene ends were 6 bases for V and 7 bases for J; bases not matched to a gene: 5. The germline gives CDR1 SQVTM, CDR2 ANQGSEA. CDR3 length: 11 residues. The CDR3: CSVAQGGGYTF. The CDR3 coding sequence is TGCAGCGTCGCTCAGGGGGGTGGCTACACCTTC.

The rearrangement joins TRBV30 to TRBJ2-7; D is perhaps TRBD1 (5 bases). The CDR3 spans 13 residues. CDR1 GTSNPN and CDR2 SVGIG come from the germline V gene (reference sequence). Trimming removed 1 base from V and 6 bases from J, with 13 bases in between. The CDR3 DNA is TGTGCCTGGAGTGAATGGAATAGGGGCGAGCAGTACTTC. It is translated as CAWSEWNRGEQYF.

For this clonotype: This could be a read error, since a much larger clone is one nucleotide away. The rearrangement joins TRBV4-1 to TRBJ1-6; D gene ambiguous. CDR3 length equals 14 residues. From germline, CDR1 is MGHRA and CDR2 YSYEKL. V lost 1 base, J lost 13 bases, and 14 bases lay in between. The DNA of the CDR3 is TGCGCCAGCAGCCAAGGAGTTGGGGAATCCCCCCTCCACTTT. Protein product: CASSQGVGESPLHF.

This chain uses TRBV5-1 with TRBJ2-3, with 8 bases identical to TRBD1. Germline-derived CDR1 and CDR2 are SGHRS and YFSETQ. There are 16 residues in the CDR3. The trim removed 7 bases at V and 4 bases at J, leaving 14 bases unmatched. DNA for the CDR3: TGCGCCAGCTGCCCTGAGCAGGGGGCGAGGTCAGATACGCAGTATTTT. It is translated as CASCPEQGARSDTQYF. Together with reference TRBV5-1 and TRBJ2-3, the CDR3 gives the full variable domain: KAGVTQTPRYLIKTRGQQVTLSCSPISGHRSVSWYQQTPGQGLQFLFEYFSETQRNKGNFPGRFSGRQFSNSRSEMNVSTLELGDSALYLCASCPEQGARSDTQYFGPGTRLTVL.

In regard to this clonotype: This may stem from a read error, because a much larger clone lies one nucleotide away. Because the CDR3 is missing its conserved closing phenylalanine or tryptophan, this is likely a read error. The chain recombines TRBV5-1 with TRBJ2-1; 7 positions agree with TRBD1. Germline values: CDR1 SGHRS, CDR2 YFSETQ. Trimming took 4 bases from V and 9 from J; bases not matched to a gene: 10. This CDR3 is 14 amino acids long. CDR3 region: CASSQGQEQGEQFL. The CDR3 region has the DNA TGCGCCAGCAGCCAAGGACAGGAACAAGGTGAGCAGTTCCTC.

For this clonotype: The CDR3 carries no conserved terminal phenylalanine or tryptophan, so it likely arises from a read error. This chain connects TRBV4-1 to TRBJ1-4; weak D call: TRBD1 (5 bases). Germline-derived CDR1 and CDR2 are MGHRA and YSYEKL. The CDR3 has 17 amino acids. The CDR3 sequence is CVSSPEDTSTTNEKLFI. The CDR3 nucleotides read TGTGTCAGCAGCCCCGAGGACACCTCTACAACTAATGAAAAACTGTTTATT.

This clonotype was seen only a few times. The CDR3 reads CSARQDTDTQYF. Written as DNA, the CDR3 is TGCAGTGCTAGACAGGACACAGATACGCAGTATTTT. V usage is TRBV20-1 and J usage is TRBJ2-3, with D hard to call. CDR3 length: 12 amino acids. V shed 2 bases and J shed 2 bases, with 5 bases lying between them. CDR1 is DFQATT, CDR2 SNEGSKA, per germline (reference sequence).

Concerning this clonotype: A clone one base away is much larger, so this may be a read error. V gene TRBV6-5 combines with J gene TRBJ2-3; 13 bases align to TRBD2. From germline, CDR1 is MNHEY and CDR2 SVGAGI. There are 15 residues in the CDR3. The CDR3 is CVSSYTSGGADTQYF. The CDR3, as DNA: TGTGTCAGCAGTTACACTAGCGGGGGGGCAGATACGCAGTATTTT.

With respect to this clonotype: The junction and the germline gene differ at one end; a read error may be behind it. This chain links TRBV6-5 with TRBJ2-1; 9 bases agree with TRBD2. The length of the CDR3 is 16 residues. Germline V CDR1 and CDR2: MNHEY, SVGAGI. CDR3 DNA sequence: TGTACCAGCAGTAAAACTAGCGGGTCCTCCTACAATGACCTGTTCTTC. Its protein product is CTSSKTSGSSYNDLFF.

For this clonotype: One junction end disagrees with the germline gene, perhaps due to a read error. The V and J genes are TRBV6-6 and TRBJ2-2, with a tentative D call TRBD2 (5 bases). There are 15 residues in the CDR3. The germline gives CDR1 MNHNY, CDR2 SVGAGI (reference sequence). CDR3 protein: CARSYPEGNTGELFF. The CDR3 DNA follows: TGTGCCAGGAGTTACCCTGAGGGGAACACCGGGGAGCTGTTTTTT.

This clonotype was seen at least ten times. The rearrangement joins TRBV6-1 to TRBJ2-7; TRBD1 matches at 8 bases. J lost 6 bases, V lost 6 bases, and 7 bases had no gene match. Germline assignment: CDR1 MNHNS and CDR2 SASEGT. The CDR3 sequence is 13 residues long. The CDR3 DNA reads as TGTGCCAGCAGCGGACAGGGAACTATCGAGCAGTACTTC. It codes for CASSGQGTIEQYF.

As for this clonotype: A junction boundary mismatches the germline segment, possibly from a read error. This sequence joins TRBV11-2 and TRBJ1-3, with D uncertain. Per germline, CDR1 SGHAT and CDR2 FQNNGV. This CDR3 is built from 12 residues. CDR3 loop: CAISLGGSTIYF. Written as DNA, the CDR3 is TGTGCCATCAGCTTAGGAGGAAGCACCATATATTTT.

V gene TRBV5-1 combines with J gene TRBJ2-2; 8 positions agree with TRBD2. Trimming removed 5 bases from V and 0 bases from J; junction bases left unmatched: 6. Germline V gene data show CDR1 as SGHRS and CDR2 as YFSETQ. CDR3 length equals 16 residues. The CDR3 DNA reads TGCGCCAGCAGAGAAATAGCGGGGTCGAACACCGGGGAGCTGTTTTTT. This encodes CASREIAGSNTGELFF.

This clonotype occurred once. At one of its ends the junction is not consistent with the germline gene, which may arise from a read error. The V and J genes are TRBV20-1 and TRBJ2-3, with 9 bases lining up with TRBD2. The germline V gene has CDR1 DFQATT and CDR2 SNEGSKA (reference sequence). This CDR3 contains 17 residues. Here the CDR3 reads CSASLASGTGSTDAQYF. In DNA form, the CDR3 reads TGCAGTGCTAGTTTAGCTAGCGGGACTGGTAGCACAGATGCGCAGTATTTT.